These 5 T cell receptor beta chains came from one sample sequenced in a study of blood T cell repertoires in COVID-19 (dated by TCRdb to about 2020). Library creation used the immunoSEQ multiplex PCR assay. TCRdb limited this immuneACCESS table to in-frame rearrangements with V and J called. A share of clones is missing; checked studies link under half to unresolved V genes, and the rest is unexplained. In all, the sample holds 250,000 to 350,000 clones, and 85% to 90% of those were seen once. The ten largest clones capture over 9% of the sample. Sequencing was performed on peripheral blood. Receptors were obtained from a woman aged 25-40 years with COVID-19, enrolled during active disease.

The chain links TRBV7-9 to TRBJ2-7, with 8 bases lining up with TRBD2. The trim removed 8 bases at V and 6 bases at J, leaving 12 bases unmatched. The CDR3 loop spans 14 amino acids. Looked up from germline, CDR1 is SEHNR and CDR2 is FQNEAQ (reference sequence). The CDR3 loop reads CASGILAGNGEQYF. DNA of the CDR3: TGTGCCAGCGGAATTCTAGCGGGCAACGGCGAGCAGTACTTC.

The chain carries TRBV5-4 and TRBJ2-1, with D possibly TRBD2 on 5 matching bases. The ends were cut back, 1 base at V and 2 bases at J, with 10 bases in the middle. Germline CDR1 reads SGHNT; CDR2 reads YYREEE (reference sequence). The CDR3 length is 15 residues. The DNA of the CDR3 is TGTGCCAGCAGCTTGTATGGGAGCCCCTACAATGAGCAGTTCTTC. This codes for CASSLYGSPYNEQFF.

The genes are TRBV2 and TRBJ1-1, with D unclear. CDR1 and CDR2 (germline): SNHLY, FYNNEI. Between the trimmed V and J ends, which lost 4 bases and 3 bases, there was a span of 15 bases. The length of the CDR3 is 15 residues. CDR3 in amino acids: CASSGHLGRDTEAFF. The DNA for the CDR3 is TGTGCCAGCAGTGGGCATTTAGGGCGGGACACTGAAGCTTTCTTT.

The chain couples TRBV6-6 to TRBJ1-2; 7 bases are a match to TRBD1. Unmatched junction bases numbered 10, after V lost 5 bases and J lost 4 bases. Germline V lookup: CDR1 MNHNY, CDR2 SVGAGI (reference sequence). This CDR3 comprises 15 residues. The CDR3 nucleotides read TGTGCCAGCAGTCGATCGGGACAGACCGGCTATGGCTACACCTTC. This translates into CASSRSGQTGYGYTF.

The V gene is TRBV27, the J gene TRBJ2-7, with TRBD1 identical over 9 bases. This CDR3 region has 13 residues. Trimming took 2 bases from V and 5 from J; bases not matched to a gene: 1. CDR1 is MNHEY, CDR2 SMNVEV, per germline (reference sequence). CDR3 sequence reads: CASSLGQGNEQYF. In nucleotides, the CDR3 is TGTGCCAGCAGTTTAGGACAGGGGAACGAGCAGTACTTC.